One sample yielded the 15 T cell receptor beta chains listed below, sequenced in a study of shared clonotypes between healthy human individuals. Sequencing used immunoSEQ multiplex PCR; TCRdb keeps in-frame clones, though not all of them. The repertoire holds about 700,000 clones, roughly 70% seen once, with around 1.6% in the top ten. Sequencing was performed on memory CD4+ T cells sorted from blood. The subset: CD45RA-negative fraction. These receptors originate from a woman aged 30 to 39 in good health.

The chain uses TRBV10-3 and TRBJ2-3; D unresolved. Per germline, CDR1 ENHRY and CDR2 SYGVKD. The CDR3 has 12 residues. The V end was cut by 10 bases, the J end by 4 bases, with 12 bases between. The CDR3 DNA reads TGTGCCACGGCCCGCGATTCAGATACGCAGTATTTT. It is translated as CATARDSDTQYF.

V usage is TRBV2 and J usage is TRBJ1-2; tentative D call: TRBD1 (6 bases). Germline-derived CDR1 and CDR2 are SNHLY and FYNNEI. This CDR3 spans 16 amino acids. The V gene lost 7 bases and the J gene lost 7 bases, with 25 bases spanning the gap. CDR3 bases: TGTGCCAGCATTAAGGACAGCCCCGGGGTTGGGGGTGGCTACACCTTC. This sequence encodes CASIKDSPGVGGGYTF. The full variable domain, in which reference TRBV2 and TRBJ1-2 provide the parts outside the CDR3, is EPEVTQTPSHQVTQMGQEVILRCVPISNHLYFYWYRQILGQKVEFLVSFYNNEISEKSEIFDDQFSVERPDGSNFTLKIRSTKLEDSAMYFCASIKDSPGVGGGYTFGSGTRLTVV.

This clone was seen a single time. This chain links TRBV5-1 with TRBJ2-1; the match to TRBD2 covers 7 bases. This CDR3 has 16 amino acids. Trimming took 4 bases from V and 0 from J; bases not matched to a gene: 7. Germline CDR1 is SGHRS and CDR2 is YFSETQ. The CDR3 sequence is CASSPWRESSYNEQFF. CDR3 DNA sequence: TGCGCCAGCAGCCCGTGGCGGGAGAGCTCCTACAATGAGCAGTTCTTC.

Comment on this clone: A much larger clone differs by one base, so this may be a read error. The sample has other DNA sequences that encode this CDR3 too. The rearrangement uses TRBV2 and TRBJ2-5; D call uncertain. V was pared by 6 bases and J by 1 base, with 3 bases between. The germline CDR1 and CDR2 sequences are SNHLY and FYNNEI. The CDR3 is 11 residues long. CDR3 in amino acids: CASRTQETQYF. The CDR3 DNA reads as TGTGCCAGCAGAACCCAAGAGACCCAGTACTTC.

With regard to this clone: Other nucleotide sequences in the sample specify the same CDR3. The genes are TRBV28 and TRBJ1-4; 9 nucleotides align to TRBD1. This CDR3 comprises 16 residues. After removal of 6 bases from V and 5 bases from J, the junction contained 10 bases not matched to a gene. Germline loops: CDR1 MDHEN, CDR2 SYDVKM. CDR3 region: CASSFGQGTINEKLFF. The CDR3 nucleotides read TGTGCCAGCAGCTTTGGACAGGGGACAATAAATGAAAAACTGTTTTTT.

This chain connects TRBV5-4 to TRBJ1-4; 8 bases are shared with TRBD1. The germline V gene encodes CDR1 SGHNT and CDR2 YYREEE (reference sequence). The V segment lost 4 bases and the J segment 7 bases; nucleotides outside the gene matches: 9. This CDR3 contains 15 residues. In DNA form, the CDR3 reads TGTGCCAGCAGCCCTGCAGGGGGCGCATCTGAAAAACTGTTTTTT. Residues: CASSPAGGASEKLFF.

This chain joins TRBV5-1 and TRBJ2-2; 7 bases fit TRBD2. V was pared by 2 bases and J by 5 bases, with 6 bases of the junction left unmatched. This CDR3 has 15 residues. CDR1 and CDR2 from the germline V gene are SGHRS and YFSETQ. Here the CDR3 reads CASSFTGAGTGELFF. The CDR3 DNA is TGCGCCAGCAGCTTTACGGGAGCGGGGACCGGGGAGCTGTTTTTT.

CDR3 nucleotide sequence: TGTGCCAGTAGACATAGGGGACTAGCCCAGGATGAGCAGTTCTTC. Translating it yields CASRHRGLAQDEQFF. The genes are TRBV19 and TRBJ2-1; 9 bases map to TRBD2. The CDR3 contains 15 residues. Germline V gene sequence: CDR1 LNHDA, CDR2 SQIVND (reference sequence). V lost 6 bases to trimming and J lost 8 bases; unmatched junction nucleotides: 11. Looking up the rest from reference TRBV19 and TRBJ2-1 gives the full variable domain: DGGITQSPKYLFRKEGQNVTLSCEQNLNHDAMYWYRQDPGQGLRLIYYSQIVNDFQKGDIAEGYSVSREKKESFPLTVTSAQKNPTAFYLCASRHRGLAQDEQFFGPGTRLTVL.

The CDR3 protein is CASSFSVFGTGTYEQYF. CDR3 nucleotide sequence: TGTGCCAGCAGTTTCTCAGTTTTTGGGACAGGGACTTACGAGCAGTACTTC. The rearrangement uses TRBV28 and TRBJ2-7; 9 bases are a match to TRBD1. The germline V gene has CDR1 MDHEN and CDR2 SYDVKM. The CDR3 loop spans 17 amino acids. V shed 3 bases and J 4 bases; nucleotides not matched to a gene: 13.

The chain uses TRBV2 and TRBJ2-2; D is perhaps TRBD1 (5 bases). The CDR3 loop spans 15 amino acids. Germline-derived CDR1 and CDR2 are SNHLY and FYNNEI. With 3 bases removed from V and 3 bases from J, the gap between germline ends came to 11 bases. CDR3 region: CASSEQGPDTGELFF. In nucleotides, the CDR3 is TGTGCCAGCAGTGAGCAGGGCCCGGACACCGGGGAGCTGTTTTTT.

This chain links TRBV7-8 with TRBJ1-1; the D gene is possibly TRBD1 (5 bases). Germline CDR1 reads SGHVS; CDR2 reads FQNEAQ. CDR3 length equals 14 residues. The V end was cut by 3 bases, the J end by 3 bases, with 11 bases between. Here the CDR3 reads CASSFAGWDTEAFF. The DNA for the CDR3 is TGTGCCAGCAGCTTCGCAGGGTGGGACACTGAAGCTTTCTTT.

J is TRBJ2-1 and V is TRBV6-5, with TRBD1 matching over 8 bases. The CDR3 has 15 amino acids. V dropped 5 bases and J dropped 4; count of bases not matched to a gene: 7. Germline lookup yields CDR1 MNHEY and CDR2 SVGAGI. The CDR3 nucleotides read TGTGCCAGCAGTACCCTAGGGACAGGTTACAATGAGCAGTTCTTC. This gives the protein CASSTLGTGYNEQFF.

The J gene is TRBJ2-3, the V gene TRBV6-1; D not certain. The germline V gene encodes CDR1 MNHNS and CDR2 SASEGT. The CDR3 covers 15 residues. V lost 3 bases and J 2 bases, leaving 12 bases between the germline ends. The CDR3 DNA follows: TGTGCCAGCAGTGAGATTATAGGTTTCACAGATACGCAGTATTTT. Encoded protein: CASSEIIGFTDTQYF.

The genes are TRBV5-1 and TRBJ1-2, with D maybe TRBD1 (5 bases). This CDR3 is 13 amino acids long. Germline CDR1 reads SGHRS; CDR2 reads YFSETQ. V lost 2 bases and J 8 bases, leaving 13 bases between the germline ends. CDR3 nucleotides: TGCGCCAGCAGCTTCCAGGGTGGTAAGGGCTACACCTTC. The encoded protein is CASSFQGGKGYTF.

This rearrangement joins TRBV19 to TRBJ1-5; tentative D call: TRBD1 (6 bases). V lost 11 bases and J 1 base, leaving 15 bases between the germline ends. Germline-derived CDR1 and CDR2 are LNHDA and SQIVND (reference sequence). The length of the CDR3 is 14 residues. CDR3 DNA sequence: TGTGCCGGTGCTCCGCAGGGGAGCAATCAGCCCCAGCATTTT. It translates to CAGAPQGSNQPQHF.